This T cell receptor (beta chain) was identified during a study of tumor-infiltrating lymphocytes in primary liver carcinoma. Whole-study results and caveats: Bulk, unsorted sampling meant CD4+ and CD8+ repertoires went uncompared. Tumor top-250-clone fractions significantly exceeded those of blood (p = 0.039). Compared with tumor region pairs, tumor-adjacent and tumor-blood pairs overlapped less.

A word on this clonotype: Its antigen is currently unknown.

V was pared by 0 bases and J by 13 bases, with 22 bases between. Germline V gene data show CDR1 as MNHEY and CDR2 as SVGAGI. This CDR3 region has 16 residues. The input was around 530 ng total RNA; TCR beta cDNA was made from it with a constant-region primer. It was through three nested multiplex PCR rounds of slightly modified ARM-PCR that TCR beta libraries arose. Researchers ran the first two PCR rounds for roughly 11 cycles each with TRBV1-TRBV30 forward primers and a C-beta reverse primer. MiXCR was run by TCRdb on the multiplex PCR reads, yielding one entry per CDR3 protein. The data hold about 320,000 distinct CDR3 sequences, with approximately 54% observed a single time. The study extracted blood RNA from unsorted whole blood and also extracted germline DNA.

This sequence was found in a woman younger than 45 with primary liver carcinoma and hepatitis B virus infection. The source material was peripheral blood. This chain links TRBV6-5 with TRBJ2-1; D uncertain. The DNA for the CDR3 is TGTGCCAGCAGTTACTCGATTACTTTCCCCAACAGCGAACAGTTCTTC. It translates to CASSYSITFPNSEQFF.